This TCR beta chain was recorded in a study of T cell changes during pregnancy in multiple sclerosis. The CDR3 totals 16 residues. CDR1 is LNHNV, CDR2 YYDKDF, per germline (reference sequence). Trimming cost V 0 bases and J 0 bases, with 12 bases left between them. Profiling relied on immunoSEQ multiplex PCR, and the TCRdb table lists in-frame clones only, not all of them. The top ten hold around 4% of the sample, which has 90,000 to 100,000 clones, 90% to 95% seen once. Material: peripheral blood, obtained in the first trimester of pregnancy. The source of this sequence is a female donor with multiple sclerosis, enrolled in a pregnancy study. V and J are TRBV15 and TRBJ2-7, with D unresolved. For the CDR3, the DNA is TGTGCCACCAGCAGAGATGGTATCAGAAGCTCCTACGAGCAGTACTTC. This translates into CATSRDGIRSSYEQYF.